This T cell receptor beta chain came from a study of cytomegalovirus exposure and HLA in healthy donors. General study points: The TCR clusters that emerged in the first cohort tended, a later analysis found, to co-occur in the 110 or so validation repertoires. Some public TCRs appeared in many individuals, while most sequences were rare.

Details on this clone: Its antigen is not identified.

The table came from immunoSEQ multiplex PCR; TCRdb's copy has only in-frame clones and leaves some out. The table has approximately 99,000 clones, approximately 95% seen once; the top ten hold 0.67%. Germline CDR1 MGHDK, CDR2 SYGVNS. The CDR3 contains 12 residues. Between the trimmed V and J ends, which lost 2 bases and 4 bases, there was a span of 6 bases. Sequencing was done on a sample of PBMCs. This clonotype was obtained from a woman younger than 35 in good health and CMV-seronegative. The chain has TRBV25-1 and TRBJ2-7, with unresolved D. The CDR3 DNA is TGTGCCAGCAGTGAAAATACTTACGAGCAGTACTTC. Translation gives CASSENTYEQYF.